The text below deals with one T cell receptor beta chain. What it binds is unknown. Trimming shortened V by 4 bases and J by 6 bases, and 9 bases separated the two germline ends. CDR3 length: 13 residues. CDR1 SGHVS and CDR2 FNYEAQ come from the germline V gene. The data are from a study of T cells in Graves' hyperthyroidism and ophthalmopathy. Findings and limits, study-wide: Model predictions of ophthalmopathy came a median approximately 6.5 months before onset.

RNA transcripts provided the source from which TCR beta CDR3 regions were amplified. TCR CDR3 regions were first amplified by RT-PCR with HTBI primers. MiXCR, run by TCRdb on the multiplex PCR reads, gives a single entry per CDR3 protein. Of hundreds of thousands of distinct CDR3 sequences listed, more than 20% are singletons. The source of this sequence is a man aged 30 to 45 with Graves' ophthalmopathy. Sequencing was done on a sample of blood. The gene calls are TRBV7-6 and TRBJ2-2; no clear D gene. The CDR3 reads CASSSIHPGELFF. Written as DNA, the CDR3 is TGTGCCAGCAGCTCCATACACCCCGGGGAGCTGTTTTTT.